This T cell receptor (beta chain) appears in the sequencing data of a study of CD8 T cells in ankylosing spondylitis. This clonotype was recorded a few times. Antigen: not known. Making use of molecular barcodes, quantitative 5'-RACE generated TCR beta libraries. MiXCR, applied by TCRdb to the 5' RACE reads, yields one record per CDR3 protein. The table lists some 90,000 distinct CDR3 sequences, about 27% of them singletons. Notes on the study in general: Earlier literature documents some of the motif variants in reactive arthritis synovial fluid and blood. Disease-associated clones were reportedly significantly overrepresented in matched ankylosing spondylitis synovial fluid.

The material sequenced was blood, either unsorted or a sorted T cell fraction (not recorded which). This TCR came from a male donor with ankylosing spondylitis or in good health (not recorded which).

The CDR3 DNA follows: TGCAGTGCTAGAGGAGTAGCGGGAGGGCCCGCAGATACGCAGTATTTT. It yields the protein CSARGVAGGPADTQYF. The J gene is TRBJ2-3, the V gene TRBV20-1; 11 bases are shared with TRBD2. This CDR3 contains 16 residues. Trimming cost V 1 base and J 4 bases; bases outside gene matches: 7. CDR1 is DFQATT, CDR2 SNEGSKA, per germline (reference sequence).